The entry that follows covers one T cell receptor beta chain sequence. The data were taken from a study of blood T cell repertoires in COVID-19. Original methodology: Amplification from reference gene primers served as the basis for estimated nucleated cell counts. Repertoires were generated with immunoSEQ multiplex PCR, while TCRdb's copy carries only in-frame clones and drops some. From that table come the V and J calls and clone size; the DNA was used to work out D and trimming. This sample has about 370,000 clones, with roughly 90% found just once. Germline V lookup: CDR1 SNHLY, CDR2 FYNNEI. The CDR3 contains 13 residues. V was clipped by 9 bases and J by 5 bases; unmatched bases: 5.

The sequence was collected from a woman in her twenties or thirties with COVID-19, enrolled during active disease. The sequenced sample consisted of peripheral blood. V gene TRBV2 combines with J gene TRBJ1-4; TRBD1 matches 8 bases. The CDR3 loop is CARKGQANEKLFF. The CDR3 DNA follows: TGTGCCAGGAAGGGACAGGCAAATGAAAAACTGTTTTTT.